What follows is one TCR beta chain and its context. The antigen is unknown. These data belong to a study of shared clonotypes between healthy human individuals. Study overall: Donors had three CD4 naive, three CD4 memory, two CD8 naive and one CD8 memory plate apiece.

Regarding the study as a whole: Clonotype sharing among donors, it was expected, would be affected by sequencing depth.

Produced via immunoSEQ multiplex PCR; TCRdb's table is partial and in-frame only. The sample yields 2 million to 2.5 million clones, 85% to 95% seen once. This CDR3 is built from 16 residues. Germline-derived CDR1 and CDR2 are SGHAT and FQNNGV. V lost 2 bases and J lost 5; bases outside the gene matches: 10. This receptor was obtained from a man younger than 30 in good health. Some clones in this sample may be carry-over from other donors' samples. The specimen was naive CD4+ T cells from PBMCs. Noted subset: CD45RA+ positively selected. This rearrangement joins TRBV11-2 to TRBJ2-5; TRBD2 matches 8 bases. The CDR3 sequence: CASSLQSTGGPETQYF. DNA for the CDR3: TGTGCCAGCAGCTTACAGTCGACGGGAGGGCCTGAGACCCAGTACTTC.